This passage covers 12 T cell receptor beta chains from one sample sequenced in a study of blood T cell repertoires in COVID-19. Clones were sequenced by immunoSEQ multiplex PCR, and TCRdb holds only the in-frame ones, with some missing. This table holds fewer than 250,000 clones, around nine tenths found once. Sequenced material: peripheral blood. The receptors originated from a man in his 60s with acute or convalescent COVID-19.

The chain links TRBV10-1 to TRBJ2-2, with D possibly matching TRBD2 (5 bases). The V gene lost 4 bases and the J gene lost 6 bases, with 15 bases spanning the gap. CDR3 length: 15 amino acids. The germline gives CDR1 WNHNN, CDR2 SYGVQD (reference sequence). The CDR3 here is CASSVRPFGAGELFF. The CDR3 region has the DNA TGCGCCAGCAGTGTACGCCCCTTCGGGGCCGGGGAGCTGTTTTTT.

This rearrangement joins TRBV12-3 or TRBV12-4 to TRBJ2-7; D not resolved. The length of the CDR3 is 13 residues. V gave up 0 bases and J gave up 3 bases, with 6 bases separating them. In DNA form, the CDR3 reads TGTGCCAGCAGTTTAGCCCGAGACTACGAGCAGTACTTC. Translated, it gives CASSLARDYEQYF.

The rearrangement joins TRBV5-5 to TRBJ1-4; D ambiguous. Germline V CDR1 and CDR2: SGHKS, YYEKEE (reference sequence). This CDR3 contains 17 residues. The ends were cut back, 1 base at V and 2 bases at J, with 15 bases in the middle. CDR3: CASSLYVVAATNEKLFF. The CDR3 region has the DNA TGTGCCAGCAGCTTGTACGTAGTCGCGGCGACTAATGAAAAACTGTTTTTT.

The DNA for the CDR3 is TGTGCCAGCAGCCTGGCCGGAGAACTAGCGGGGGGGGTGCAAGAGACCCAGTACTTC. Translated: CASSLAGELAGGVQETQYF. The chain combines TRBV4-2 with TRBJ2-5, with 13 bases that match TRBD2. The junction had 13 bases not matched to a gene; V was cut back by 4 bases and J by 2 bases. The CDR3 covers 19 residues. CDR1 is LGHNA, CDR2 YNFKEQ, per germline.

This clone came up once. The V gene is TRBV28, the J gene TRBJ1-4, with TRBD1 as a possible D gene (6 bases). V lost 6 bases to trimming and J lost 4 bases, with 12 bases between them. The CDR3 spans 14 residues. Looked up from germline, CDR1 is MDHEN and CDR2 is SYDVKM. CDR3 amino acids: CASSAGQLNEKLFF. The CDR3, as DNA: TGTGCCAGCAGCGCAGGACAGCTTAATGAAAAACTGTTTTTT.

The V and J genes are TRBV27 and TRBJ2-1, with TRBD1 matching 7 bases. Germline V gene lookup returns CDR1 MNHEY and CDR2 SMNVEV (reference sequence). The CDR3 sequence is 13 residues long. The trim removed 3 bases at V and 10 bases at J, leaving 6 bases unmatched. DNA of the CDR3: TGTGCCAGCAGTTTGTGGCAGGGGGTAGAGCAGTTCTTC. It encodes CASSLWQGVEQFF.

This clone occurred a few times. This chain joins TRBV5-6 and TRBJ1-5, with 9 bases aligning to TRBD1. The ends lost 6 bases at V and 6 bases at J; junction bases unmatched: 10. The CDR3 covers 15 residues. CDR1 and CDR2 (germline): SGHDT, YYEEEE. The CDR3 region is CASKNRDRVSQPQHF. The CDR3 coding sequence is TGTGCCAGCAAGAACCGGGACAGGGTCTCTCAGCCCCAGCATTTT.

This rearrangement joins TRBV6-4 to TRBJ1-6, with 7 nucleotides matching TRBD1. CDR1 is MRHNA, CDR2 SNTAGT, per germline. The length of the CDR3 is 14 residues. With V trimmed by 3 bases and J by 11 bases, 7 bases remained unmatched. Here the CDR3 DNA reads TGTGCCAGCAGTGAACGGCAGGGGGAGGCACCCCTCCACTTT. The encoded protein is CASSERQGEAPLHF.

The chain joins TRBV14 to TRBJ2-1; 9 bases match TRBD2. Per germline, CDR1 SGHDN and CDR2 FVKESK. Germline trimming cut 3 bases from V and 4 bases from J; bases unmatched to any gene: 4. This CDR3 is 15 amino acids long. This CDR3 is CASSQLAGAYNEQFF. DNA of the CDR3: TGTGCCAGCAGCCAGTTAGCGGGGGCATACAATGAGCAGTTCTTC.

CDR3 nucleotide sequence: TGTGCCTGGAGTGTTACCCGTCTTGACAGGCTGTATAATTCACCCCTCCACTTT. It is translated as CAWSVTRLDRLYNSPLHF. The V call is TRBV30, the J call TRBJ1-6; the D gene is possibly TRBD1 (6 bases). This CDR3 spans 18 amino acids. Trimming removed 0 bases at V and 4 bases at J, with 19 bases between. CDR1 and CDR2 from the germline V gene are GTSNPN and SVGIG (reference sequence).

This clone was counted once. The chain has TRBV27 and TRBJ1-2; perhaps TRBD1 as D (5 bases). Germline CDR1 reads MNHEY; CDR2 reads SMNVEV (reference sequence). The CDR3 consists of 17 residues. The V and J ends lost 6 bases and 5 bases respectively, with 25 bases between them. CDR3 protein: CASSRAGRDSGRYGYTF. The CDR3 DNA sequence: TGTGCCAGCAGCCGAGCGGGGCGTGACTCCGGACGATATGGCTACACCTTC.

The chain carries TRBV5-4 and TRBJ1-1, with TRBD1 identical over 8 bases. The CDR3 spans 14 residues. Germline CDR1 reads SGHNT; CDR2 reads YYREEE (reference sequence). With V trimmed by 4 bases and J by 5 bases, 7 bases remained unmatched. This CDR3 reads CASSQTGVETEAFF. The CDR3 coding sequence is TGTGCCAGCAGCCAGACAGGGGTGGAAACTGAAGCTTTCTTT.